Below, 8 T cell receptor beta chains from the same sample are listed, as sequenced in a study of human T cells and chemical hapten exposure. Time point of the sample: patch test 3, about 24 weeks after DPC sensitization. Regarding treatment: therapeutic diphenylcyclopropenone sensitization with weekly scalp DPC. One entry per CDR3 protein, called by TCRdb with MiXCR from the RACE reads. The table lists 190,000 or so distinct CDR3 sequences, roughly a quarter of them singletons, with about 2.5% in the top ten. Source: whole blood, taken in connection with sensitization to the hapten diphenylcyclopropenone (DPC). Every receptor here comes from a middle-aged woman with alopecia areata. Some clones in this sample may be carry-over from other donors' samples.

V and J are TRBV4-2 and TRBJ1-4, with D hard to call. The V end was cut by 4 bases, the J end by 7 bases, with 10 bases between. Germline V gene data show CDR1 as LGHNA and CDR2 as YNFKEQ. The CDR3 loop spans 13 amino acids. CDR3 DNA sequence: TGTGCCAGCAGCCCGTCGGGGTTTGAAAAACTGTTTTTT. Protein product: CASSPSGFEKLFF.

The chain links TRBV20-1 to TRBJ1-1; 11 nucleotides agree with TRBD1. The CDR3 length is 14 residues. CDR1 is DFQATT and CDR2 is SNEGSKA in the germline V gene (reference sequence). The trim removed 5 bases at V and 4 bases at J, leaving 6 bases unmatched. As DNA, the CDR3 is TGCAGTGCTGAGGACAGGGGGCGCGGCACTGAAGCTTTCTTT. Translated: CSAEDRGRGTEAFF.

In this sample, this clonotype turned up once. The CDR3 DNA reads TGCGCCAGCAGCCAGCAGAGTAGCGGCTGGGGCGAGCAGTACTTC. Its protein product is CASSQQSSGWGEQYF. This chain connects TRBV4-1 to TRBJ2-7; a weak D match, TRBD2 (6 bases). This CDR3 region has 15 residues. V dropped 3 bases and J dropped 6 bases, with 18 bases sitting between them. Germline lookup yields CDR1 MGHRA and CDR2 YSYEKL.

The chain carries TRBV4-3 and TRBJ2-1; D perhaps matches TRBD2 (6 bases). The CDR3 is made up of 17 amino acids. Germline loops: CDR1 LGHNA, CDR2 YSLEER. V lost 1 base and J 0 bases, leaving 13 bases between the germline ends. The CDR3 DNA reads as TGCGCCAGCAGCCAAGTCGGGCGGGGCCGCTCCTACAATGAGCAGTTCTTC. This translates into CASSQVGRGRSYNEQFF.

The chain combines TRBV4-3 with TRBJ2-3; D gene ambiguous. The germline CDR1 and CDR2 sequences are LGHNA and YSLEER. The V gene lost 8 bases and the J gene lost 0 bases, with 15 bases spanning the gap. The CDR3 extends over 15 amino acids. Here the CDR3 DNA reads TGCGCCAGCTCCTTACGCGGATCTAGCACAGATACGCAGTATTTT. It encodes CASSLRGSSTDTQYF.

A few counts support this clonotype. The CDR3 sequence: CASSLAGQYEETQYF. The CDR3 DNA is TGCGCCAGCAGCTTAGCGGGACAATACGAAGAGACCCAGTACTTC. The rearrangement joins TRBV5-1 to TRBJ2-5; tentatively, D is TRBD2 (7 bases). Germline lookup yields CDR1 SGHRS and CDR2 YFSETQ. Trimming removed 2 bases at V and 3 bases at J, with 14 bases between. CDR3 size: 15 residues.

This clonotype was detected only once. The chain combines TRBV3-1 with TRBJ2-7, with 8 bases matching TRBD1. The CDR3 covers 15 residues. Unmatched junction bases numbered 6, after V lost 4 bases and J lost 1 base. Germline CDR1 is LGHDT and CDR2 is YNNKEL (reference sequence). In nucleotides, the CDR3 is TGTGCCAGCAGCCCTTGGACAGGGTTTTCCTACGAGCAGTACTTC. Protein product: CASSPWTGFSYEQYF.

Only a few counts were recorded for this clonotype. This chain links TRBV7-3 with TRBJ2-5; D not resolved. CDR1 SGHTA and CDR2 FQGTGA come from the germline V gene. CDR3 length: 13 amino acids. Trimming took 1 base from V and 3 from J, leaving 6 bases between them. The CDR3 nucleotides read TGTGCCAGCAGCTTAATGGTGGAAGAGACCCAGTACTTC. Translation: CASSLMVEETQYF.